A single sample gave rise to the 8 T cell receptor beta chains below, sequenced in a study of blood T cells in healthy people across ages. The authors ran a second PCR of about 6 to 11 cycles using a sample-barcoded 5' primer and a J-beta primer mix. Using its own MiXCR run on the 5' RACE reads, TCRdb lists one record per CDR3 protein. The table records over a million distinct CDR3 sequences, about 45% of them present only once. The specimen sequenced was blood. The receptor set was obtained from a woman younger than 35 in good health.

Comment on this clonotype: A much larger clone differs from this one at a single base, so this may be a read error. The chain has TRBV9 and TRBJ2-1, with TRBD2 identical over 9 bases. With V trimmed by 2 bases and J by 5 bases, 5 bases remained unmatched. The CDR3 totals 15 residues. The germline gives CDR1 SGDLS, CDR2 YYNGEE. CDR3 DNA: TGTGCCAGCAGCGTTAGCGGGGGTTCCCACAATGAGCAGTTCTTC. Translating it yields CASSVSGGSHNEQFF. Full variable domain (remainder filled in from reference TRBV9 and TRBJ2-1): DSGVTQTPKHLITATGQRVTLRCSPRSGDLSVYWYQQSLDQGLQFLIQYYNGEERAKGNILERFSAQQFPDLHSELNLSSLELGDSALYFCASSVSGGSHNEQFFGPGTRLTVL.

A word on this clonotype: Germline is not matched at one junction end, which may reflect a read error. The chain links TRBV27 to TRBJ2-7; TRBD2 aligns across 7 bases. CDR1 is MNHEY and CDR2 is SMNVEV in the germline V gene (reference sequence). This CDR3 contains 12 residues. This chain's CDR3 is CANSPIGGGEYF. The DNA of the CDR3 is TGTGCCAACAGTCCCATTGGGGGAGGGGAGTACTTC.

The table lists this clonotype with a few counts. The rearrangement joins TRBV20-1 to TRBJ1-5; TRBD1 matches 8 bases. Germline V gene sequence: CDR1 DFQATT, CDR2 SNEGSKA (reference sequence). V shed 2 bases, J shed 10 bases, and the junction held 7 bases outside the gene matches. The CDR3 is 13 amino acids. The CDR3 is CSARRTGPDPQHF. For the CDR3, the DNA is TGCAGTGCTAGAAGGACAGGGCCGGATCCCCAGCATTTT.

The chain has TRBV20-1 and TRBJ2-5; TRBD2 agrees at 11 bases. Trimming at V came to 4 bases and at J to 4 bases, leaving 5 bases not matched to a gene. Germline V CDR1 and CDR2: DFQATT, SNEGSKA (reference sequence). This CDR3 is built from 14 residues. CDR3 sequence: CSAISGRGTETQYF. For the CDR3, the DNA is TGCAGTGCTATTAGCGGGAGGGGAACAGAGACCCAGTACTTC.

V is TRBV2 and J is TRBJ1-1; D is ambiguous. The V and J ends lost 8 bases and 1 base respectively, with 11 bases between them. Per the germline V gene, CDR1 is SNHLY and CDR2 is FYNNEI. The CDR3 extends over 13 amino acids. The DNA for the CDR3 is TGTGCCAGCCAAGAGGACGGGAACACTGAAGCTTTCTTT. Protein: CASQEDGNTEAFF. Supplemented by reference TRBV2 and TRBJ1-1, the full variable domain reads EPEVTQTPSHQVTQMGQEVILRCVPISNHLYFYWYRQILGQKVEFLVSFYNNEISEKSEIFDDQFSVERPDGSNFTLKIRSTKLEDSAMYFCASQEDGNTEAFFGQGTRLTVV.

This clonotype was picked up a small number of times. The chain couples TRBV20-1 to TRBJ2-5, with D perhaps TRBD1 (6 bases). The CDR3 is made up of 14 amino acids. With 6 bases removed from V and 4 bases from J, the gap between germline ends came to 18 bases. From germline, CDR1 is DFQATT and CDR2 SNEGSKA (reference sequence). The CDR3 DNA is TGCAGTGCAAGTGACAGGCGGCTAAGAGAGACCCAGTACTTC. This sequence encodes CSASDRRLRETQYF.

The chain joins TRBV4-1 to TRBJ1-1; 8 nucleotides line up with TRBD1. The V segment lost 3 bases and the J segment 4 bases; nucleotides outside the gene matches: 13. Looked up from germline, CDR1 is MGHRA and CDR2 is YSYEKL. The CDR3 is made up of 17 amino acids. CDR3 nucleotides: TGCGCCAGCAGCCATACTCGGGACAGGCTCCTGATCACTGAAGCTTTCTTT. This translates into CASSHTRDRLLITEAFF.

This clonotype was recorded a few times. This chain joins TRBV4-3 and TRBJ2-7; 7 nucleotides align to TRBD1. Germline-derived CDR1 and CDR2 are LGHNA and YSLEER. The J segment lost 5 bases and the V segment lost 1 base, leaving 2 bases of the junction unmatched. There are 13 residues in the CDR3. In DNA form, the CDR3 reads TGCGCCAGCAGCCAAGCAGGGGGAAACGAGCAGTACTTC. Protein: CASSQAGGNEQYF.